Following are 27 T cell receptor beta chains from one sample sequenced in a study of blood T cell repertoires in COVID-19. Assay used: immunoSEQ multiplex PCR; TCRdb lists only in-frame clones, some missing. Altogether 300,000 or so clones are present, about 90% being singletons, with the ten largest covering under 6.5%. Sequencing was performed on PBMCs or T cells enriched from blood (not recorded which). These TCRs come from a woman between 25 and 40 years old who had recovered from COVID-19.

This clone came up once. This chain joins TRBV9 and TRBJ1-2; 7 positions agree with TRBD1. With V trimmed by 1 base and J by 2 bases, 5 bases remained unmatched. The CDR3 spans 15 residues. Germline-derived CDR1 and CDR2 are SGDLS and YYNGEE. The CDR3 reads CASSVWAGGNYGYTF. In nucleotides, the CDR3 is TGTGCCAGCAGCGTATGGGCAGGGGGGAACTATGGCTACACCTTC.

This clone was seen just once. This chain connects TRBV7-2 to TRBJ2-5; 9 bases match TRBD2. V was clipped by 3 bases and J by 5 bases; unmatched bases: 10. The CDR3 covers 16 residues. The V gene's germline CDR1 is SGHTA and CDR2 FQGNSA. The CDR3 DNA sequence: TGTGCCAGCAGCTTCGCTAGCGGGACTCCACAGGAGACCCAGTACTTC. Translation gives CASSFASGTPQETQYF.

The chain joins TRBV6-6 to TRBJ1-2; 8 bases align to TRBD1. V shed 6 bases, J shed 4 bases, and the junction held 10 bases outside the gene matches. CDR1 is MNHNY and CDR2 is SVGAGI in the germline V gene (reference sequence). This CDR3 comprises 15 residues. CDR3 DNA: TGTGCCAGCAGGCCCGCGGACAGGGAGTTCTATGGCTACACCTTC. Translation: CASRPADREFYGYTF.

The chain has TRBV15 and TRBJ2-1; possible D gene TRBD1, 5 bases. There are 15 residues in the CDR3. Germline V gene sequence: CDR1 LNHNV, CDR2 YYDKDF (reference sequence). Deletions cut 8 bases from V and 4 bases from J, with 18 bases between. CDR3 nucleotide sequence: TGTGCCACCTCCACTGACAGCCTCGGGTACAATGAGCAGTTCTTC. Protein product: CATSTDSLGYNEQFF.

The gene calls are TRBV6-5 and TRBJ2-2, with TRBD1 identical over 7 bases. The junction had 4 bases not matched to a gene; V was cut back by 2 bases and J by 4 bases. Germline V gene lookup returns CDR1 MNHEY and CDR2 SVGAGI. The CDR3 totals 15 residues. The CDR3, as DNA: TGTGCCAGCAGTTACAGGGGGCAAGGCACCGGGGAGCTGTTTTTT. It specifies CASSYRGQGTGELFF.

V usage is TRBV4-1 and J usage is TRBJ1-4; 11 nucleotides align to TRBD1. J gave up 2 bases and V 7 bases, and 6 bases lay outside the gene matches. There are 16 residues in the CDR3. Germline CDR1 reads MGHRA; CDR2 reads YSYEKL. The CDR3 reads CASTDRGRVTNEKLFF. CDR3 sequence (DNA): TGCGCCAGCACGGACAGGGGGCGTGTGACTAATGAAAAACTGTTTTTT.

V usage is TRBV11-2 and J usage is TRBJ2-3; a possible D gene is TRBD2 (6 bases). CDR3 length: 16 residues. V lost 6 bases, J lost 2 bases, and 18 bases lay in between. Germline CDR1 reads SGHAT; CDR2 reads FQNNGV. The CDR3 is CASRRGTGPNTDTQYF. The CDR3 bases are TGTGCCAGCAGACGCGGGACTGGGCCGAACACAGATACGCAGTATTTT.

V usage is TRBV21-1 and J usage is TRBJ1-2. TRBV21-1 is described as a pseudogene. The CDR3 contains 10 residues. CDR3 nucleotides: TGTGCCAGCCCCCTGTATGGCTACACCTTC. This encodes CASPLYGYTF.

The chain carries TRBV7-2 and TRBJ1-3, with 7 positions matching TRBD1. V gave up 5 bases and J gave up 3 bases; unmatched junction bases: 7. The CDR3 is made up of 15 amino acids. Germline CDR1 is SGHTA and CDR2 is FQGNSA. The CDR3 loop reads CASSPQAGGGNTIYF. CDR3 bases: TGTGCCAGCAGCCCCCAAGCAGGGGGTGGAAACACCATATATTTT.

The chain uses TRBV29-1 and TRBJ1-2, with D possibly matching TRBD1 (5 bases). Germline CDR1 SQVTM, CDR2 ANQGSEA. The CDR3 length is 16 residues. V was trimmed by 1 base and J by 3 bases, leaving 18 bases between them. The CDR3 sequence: CSVEGLPNTGYYGYTF. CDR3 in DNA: TGCAGCGTTGAAGGACTTCCGAACACAGGATACTATGGCTACACCTTC.

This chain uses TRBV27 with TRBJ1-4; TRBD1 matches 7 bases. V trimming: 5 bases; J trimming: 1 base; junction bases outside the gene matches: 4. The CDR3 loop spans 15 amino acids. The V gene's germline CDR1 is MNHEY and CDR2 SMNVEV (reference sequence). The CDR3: CASSLRGRTNEKLFF. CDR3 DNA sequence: TGTGCCAGCAGTCTAAGGGGGCGAACTAATGAAAAACTGTTTTTT.

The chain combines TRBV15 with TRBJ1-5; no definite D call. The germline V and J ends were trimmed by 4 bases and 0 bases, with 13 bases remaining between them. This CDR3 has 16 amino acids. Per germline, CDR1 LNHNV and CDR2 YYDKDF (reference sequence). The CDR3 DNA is TGTGCCACCAGCATGAGCAGACATATTAGCAATCAGCCCCAGCATTTT. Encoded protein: CATSMSRHISNQPQHF. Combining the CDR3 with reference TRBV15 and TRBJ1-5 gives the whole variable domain DAMVIQNPRYQVTQFGKPVTLSCSQTLNHNVMYWYQQKSSQAPKLLFHYYDKDFNNEADTPDNFQSRRPNTSFCFLDIRSPGLGDTAMYLCATSMSRHISNQPQHFGDGTRLSIL.

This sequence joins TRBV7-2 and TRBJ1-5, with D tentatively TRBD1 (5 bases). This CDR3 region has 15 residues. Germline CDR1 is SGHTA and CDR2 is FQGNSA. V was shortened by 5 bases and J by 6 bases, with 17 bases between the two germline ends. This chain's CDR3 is CASSPGGGSGQPQHF. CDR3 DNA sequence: TGTGCCAGCAGCCCAGGTGGGGGGTCGGGTCAGCCCCAGCATTTT. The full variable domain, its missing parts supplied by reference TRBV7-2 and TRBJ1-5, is GAGVSQSPSNKVTEKGKDVELRCDPISGHTALYWYRQSLGQGLEFLIYFQGNSAPDKSGLPSDRFSAERTGGSVSTLTIQRTQQEDSAVYLCASSPGGGSGQPQHFGDGTRLSIL.

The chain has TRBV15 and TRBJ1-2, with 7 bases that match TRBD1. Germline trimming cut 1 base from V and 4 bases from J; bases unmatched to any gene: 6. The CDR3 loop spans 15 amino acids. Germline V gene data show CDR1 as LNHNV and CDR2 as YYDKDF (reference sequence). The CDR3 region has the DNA TGTGCCACCAGCAGAGGCGGACAGGAGGCCTATGGCTACACCTTC. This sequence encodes CATSRGGQEAYGYTF.

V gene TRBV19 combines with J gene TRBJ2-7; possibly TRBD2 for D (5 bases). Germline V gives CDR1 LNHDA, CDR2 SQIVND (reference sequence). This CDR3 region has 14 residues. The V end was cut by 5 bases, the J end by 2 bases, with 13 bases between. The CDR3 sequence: CASSPGLPPYEQYF. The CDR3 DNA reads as TGTGCCAGTAGTCCTGGACTCCCCCCCTACGAGCAGTACTTC.

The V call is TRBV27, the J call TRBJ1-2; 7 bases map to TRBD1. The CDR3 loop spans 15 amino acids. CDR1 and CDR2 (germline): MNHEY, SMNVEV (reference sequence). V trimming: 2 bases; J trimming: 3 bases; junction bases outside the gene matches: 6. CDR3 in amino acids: CASSLQGGGDYGYTF. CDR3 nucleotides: TGTGCCAGCAGTTTACAAGGGGGCGGGGACTATGGCTACACCTTC.

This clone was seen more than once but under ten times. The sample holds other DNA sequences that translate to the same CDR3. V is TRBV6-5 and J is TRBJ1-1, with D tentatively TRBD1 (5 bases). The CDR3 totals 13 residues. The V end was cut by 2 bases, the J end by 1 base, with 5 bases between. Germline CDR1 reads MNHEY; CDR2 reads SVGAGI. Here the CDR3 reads CASSYRGNTEAFF. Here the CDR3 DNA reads TGTGCCAGCAGTTACAGGGGGAACACTGAAGCTTTCTTT.

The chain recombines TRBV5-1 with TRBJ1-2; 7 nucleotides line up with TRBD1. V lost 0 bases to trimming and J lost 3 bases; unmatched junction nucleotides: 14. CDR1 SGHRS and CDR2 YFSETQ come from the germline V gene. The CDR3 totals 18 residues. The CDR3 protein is CASSLAGTGVIRDYGYTF. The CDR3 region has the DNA TGCGCCAGCAGCTTGGCCGGTACAGGGGTAATACGGGACTATGGCTACACCTTC.

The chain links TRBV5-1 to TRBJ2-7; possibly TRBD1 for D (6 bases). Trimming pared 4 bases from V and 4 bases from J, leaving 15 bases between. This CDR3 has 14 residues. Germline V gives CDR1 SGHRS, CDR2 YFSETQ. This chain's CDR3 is CASSIAEGGYEQYF. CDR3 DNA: TGCGCCAGCAGCATCGCGGAAGGGGGATACGAGCAGTACTTC.

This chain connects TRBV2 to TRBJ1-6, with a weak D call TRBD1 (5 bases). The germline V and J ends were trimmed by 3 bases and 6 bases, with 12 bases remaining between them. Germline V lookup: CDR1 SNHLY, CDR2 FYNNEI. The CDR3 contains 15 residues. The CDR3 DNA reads TGTGCCAGCAGTGACGACAGAGGAAGTAATTCACCCCTCCACTTT. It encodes CASSDDRGSNSPLHF.

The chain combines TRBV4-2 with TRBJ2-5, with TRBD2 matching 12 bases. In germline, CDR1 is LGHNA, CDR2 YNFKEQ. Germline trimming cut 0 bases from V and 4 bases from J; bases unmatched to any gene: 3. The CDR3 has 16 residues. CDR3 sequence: CASSQDRGLAGETQYF. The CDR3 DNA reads TGTGCCAGCAGCCAAGATAGGGGACTAGCGGGAGAGACCCAGTACTTC.

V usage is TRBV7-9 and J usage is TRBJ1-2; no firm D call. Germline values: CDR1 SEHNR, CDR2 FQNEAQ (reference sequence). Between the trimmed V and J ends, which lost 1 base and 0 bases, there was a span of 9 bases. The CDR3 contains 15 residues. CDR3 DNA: TGTGCCAGCAGCTTAGGCCGGGAGGCTAACTATGGCTACACCTTC. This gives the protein CASSLGREANYGYTF.

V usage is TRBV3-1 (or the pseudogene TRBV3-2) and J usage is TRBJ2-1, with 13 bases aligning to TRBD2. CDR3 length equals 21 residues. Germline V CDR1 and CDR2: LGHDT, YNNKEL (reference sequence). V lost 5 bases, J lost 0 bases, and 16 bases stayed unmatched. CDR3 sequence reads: CASSGEAPGLAGFRSYNEQFF. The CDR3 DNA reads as TGTGCCAGCAGCGGAGAGGCTCCGGGACTAGCGGGGTTCCGCTCCTACAATGAGCAGTTCTTC.

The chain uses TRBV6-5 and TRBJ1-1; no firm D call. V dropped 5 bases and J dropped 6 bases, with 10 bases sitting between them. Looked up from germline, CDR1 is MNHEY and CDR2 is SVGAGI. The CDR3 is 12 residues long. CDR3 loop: CASSHKRAEAFF. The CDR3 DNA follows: TGTGCCAGCAGTCACAAACGGGCTGAAGCTTTCTTT.

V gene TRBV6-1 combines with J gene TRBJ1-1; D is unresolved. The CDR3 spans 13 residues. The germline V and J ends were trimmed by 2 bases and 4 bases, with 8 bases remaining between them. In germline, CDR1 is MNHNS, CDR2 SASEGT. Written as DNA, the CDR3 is TGTGCCAGCAGTGAACGGGTCCGCACTGAAGCTTTCTTT. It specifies CASSERVRTEAFF.

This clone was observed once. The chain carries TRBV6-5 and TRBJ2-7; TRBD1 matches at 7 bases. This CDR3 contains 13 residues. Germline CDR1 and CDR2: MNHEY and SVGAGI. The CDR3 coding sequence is TGTGCGACAACCCGGGACAGAGTATACGAGCAGTACTTC. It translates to CATTRDRVYEQYF.

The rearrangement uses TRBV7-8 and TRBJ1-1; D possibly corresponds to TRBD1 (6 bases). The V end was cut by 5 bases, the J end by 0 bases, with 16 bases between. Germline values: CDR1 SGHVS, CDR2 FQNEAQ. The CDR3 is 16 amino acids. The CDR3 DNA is TGTGCCAGCAGCACACGGACAGCAATGTTGAACACTGAAGCTTTCTTT. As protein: CASSTRTAMLNTEAFF.